The present entry profiles one T cell receptor (beta chain) with its context. The sample comes from a study of blood T cell repertoires in COVID-19. Germline CDR1 and CDR2: SGDLS and YYNGEE. V shed 3 bases and J 3 bases; nucleotides not matched to a gene: 3. This CDR3 spans 14 amino acids. Sequencing was performed with immunoSEQ multiplex PCR; in TCRdb, only in-frame clones are kept and a portion is missing. Here the sample spans approximately 300,000 clones, around four fifths being singletons. This chain joins TRBV9 and TRBJ2-1; 7 bases line up with TRBD1. The TCR originated in a woman in her 50s with active or convalescent COVID-19. Specimen: peripheral blood. The CDR3 region has the DNA TGTGCCAGCAGCGCCCGGGACAGCTACAATGAGCAGTTCTTC. It yields the protein CASSARDSYNEQFF.